A selection of T cell receptor beta chains follows, all from one sample in a study of T-cell memory formation after mild COVID-19. TCRdb reanalysed the 5' RACE reads using MiXCR and keeps one entry per CDR3 protein. The sample contains a few hundred thousand distinct CDR3 sequences, 20% to 25% of which appear only once. Sequenced material: PBMCs or a T cell subset sorted from them (not recorded which). These receptors all stem from a man younger than 35 who had mild COVID-19 (a few samples of this study predate the infection). Cell type and time point are not known. Both conserved end residues are part of each CDR3.

>TRBV7-2|TRBJ2-7
CASSPPGRRVPHEQYF
>TRBV6-2/TRBV6-3|TRBJ2-3
CASSYGLQNTDTQYF
>TRBV11-2|TRBJ2-1
CASSVGTTYYNEQFF
>TRBV9|TRBJ1-2
CASKQTGTLYGYTF
>TRBV7-2|TRBJ2-1
CASSQAASYNEQFF
>TRBV18|TRBJ2-7
CASSPKTGAGREQYF
>TRBV6-1|TRBJ1-2
CAVGEGANYGYTF
>TRBV20-1|TRBJ2-1
CSAPGARNEQFF
>TRBV11-2|TRBJ2-3
CASSSSFASTDTQYF
>TRBV27|TRBJ2-2
CASTQGANTGELFF
>TRBV5-1|TRBJ1-4
CASSLAMYGGELFF
>TRBV5-1|TRBJ2-1
CASSLAGVLDNEQFF
>TRBV12-3/TRBV12-4|TRBJ1-5
CASSPSWINQPQHF
>TRBV5-6|TRBJ2-5
CASSLALSFREETQYF
>TRBV5-1|TRBJ2-1
CASSLTPSQGRWYNEQFF
>TRBV5-1|TRBJ2-7
CASSPPGSRDREQYF
>TRBV20-1|TRBJ1-4
CSAARVFGTGSEKLFF
>TRBV29-1|TRBJ1-2
CSGGTEGYGYTF
>TRBV15|TRBJ2-7
CATSREGGYEQYF
>TRBV20-1|TRBJ1-2
CSALGQYYGYTF
>TRBV20-1|TRBJ2-4
CSATSGTDQNIQYF
>TRBV12-3/TRBV12-4|TRBJ2-7
CASSAFYEQYF
>TRBV12-3/TRBV12-4|TRBJ1-5
CASSPHLNQPQHF
>TRBV7-3|TRBJ2-2
CASSPDSNTGELFF
>TRBV20-1|TRBJ2-2
CSARLALTGELFF
>TRBV20-1|TRBJ1-2
CSVTGGRTNYGYTF
>TRBV6-2/TRBV6-3|TRBJ2-5
CASSSASQETQYF
>TRBV3-1|TRBJ2-4
CASSQVWDSQNIQYF
>TRBV7-2|TRBJ2-1
CASSFLVAGGRSNEQFF
>TRBV24-1|TRBJ2-4
CATSDHRDRGNIQYF
>TRBV9|TRBJ2-3
CASGAGTSGYTDTQYF
>TRBV18|TRBJ1-1
CASSHTQGVTNTEAFF
>TRBV11-2|TRBJ2-7
CASSLGYRRPSYEQYF
>TRBV7-6|TRBJ2-2
CASSRDVNPNTGELFF
>TRBV3-1|TRBJ1-2
CASSQETGGGYTF